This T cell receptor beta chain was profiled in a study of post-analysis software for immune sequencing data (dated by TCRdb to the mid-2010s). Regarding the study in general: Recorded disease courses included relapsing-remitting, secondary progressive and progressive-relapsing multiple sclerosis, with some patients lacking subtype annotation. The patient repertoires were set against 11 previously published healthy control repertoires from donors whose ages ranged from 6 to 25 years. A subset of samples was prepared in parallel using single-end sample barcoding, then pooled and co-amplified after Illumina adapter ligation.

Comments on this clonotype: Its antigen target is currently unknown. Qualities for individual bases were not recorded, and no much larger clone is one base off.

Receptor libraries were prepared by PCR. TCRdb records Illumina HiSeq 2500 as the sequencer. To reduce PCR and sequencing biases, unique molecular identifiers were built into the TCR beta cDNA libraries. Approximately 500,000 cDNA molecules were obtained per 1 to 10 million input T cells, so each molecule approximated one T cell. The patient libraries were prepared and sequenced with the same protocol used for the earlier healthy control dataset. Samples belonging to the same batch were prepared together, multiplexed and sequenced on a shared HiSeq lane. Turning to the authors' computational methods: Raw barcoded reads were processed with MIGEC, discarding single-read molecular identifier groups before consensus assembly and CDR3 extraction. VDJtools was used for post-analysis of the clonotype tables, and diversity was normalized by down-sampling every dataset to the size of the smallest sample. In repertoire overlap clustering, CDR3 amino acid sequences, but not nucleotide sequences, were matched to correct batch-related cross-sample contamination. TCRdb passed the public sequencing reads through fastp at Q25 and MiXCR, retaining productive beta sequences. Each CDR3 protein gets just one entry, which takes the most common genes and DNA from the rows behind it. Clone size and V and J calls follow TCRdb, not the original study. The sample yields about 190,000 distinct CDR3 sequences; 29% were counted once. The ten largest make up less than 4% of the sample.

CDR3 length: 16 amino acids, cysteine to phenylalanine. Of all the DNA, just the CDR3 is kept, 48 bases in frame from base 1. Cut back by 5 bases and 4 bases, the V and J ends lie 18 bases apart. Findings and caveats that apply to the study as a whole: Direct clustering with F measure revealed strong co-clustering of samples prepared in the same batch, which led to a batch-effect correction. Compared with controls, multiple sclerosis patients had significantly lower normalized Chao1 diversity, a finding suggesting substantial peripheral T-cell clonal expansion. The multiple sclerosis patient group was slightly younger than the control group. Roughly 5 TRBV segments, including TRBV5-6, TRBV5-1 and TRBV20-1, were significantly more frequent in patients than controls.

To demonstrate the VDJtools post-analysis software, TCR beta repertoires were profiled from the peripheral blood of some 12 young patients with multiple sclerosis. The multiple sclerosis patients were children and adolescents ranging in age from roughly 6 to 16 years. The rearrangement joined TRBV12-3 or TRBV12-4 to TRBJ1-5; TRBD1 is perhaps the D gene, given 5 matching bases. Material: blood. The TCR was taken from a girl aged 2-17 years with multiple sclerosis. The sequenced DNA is TGTGCCAGCAGTCCCCCGTTAGGGACCGGAAATCAGCCCCAGCATTTT. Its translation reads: CASSPPLGTGNQPQHF.